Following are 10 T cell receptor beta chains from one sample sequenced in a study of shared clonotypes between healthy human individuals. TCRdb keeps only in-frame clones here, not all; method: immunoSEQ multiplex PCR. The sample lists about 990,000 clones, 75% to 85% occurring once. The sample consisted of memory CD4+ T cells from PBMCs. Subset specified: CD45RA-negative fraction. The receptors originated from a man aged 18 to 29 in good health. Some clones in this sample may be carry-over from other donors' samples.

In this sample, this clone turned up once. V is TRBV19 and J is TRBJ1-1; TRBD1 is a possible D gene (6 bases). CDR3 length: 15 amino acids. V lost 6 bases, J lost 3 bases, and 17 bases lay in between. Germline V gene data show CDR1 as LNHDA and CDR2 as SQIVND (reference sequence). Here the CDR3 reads CASRHRVASDTEAFF. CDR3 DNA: TGTGCCAGTAGACACAGGGTCGCATCTGACACTGAAGCTTTCTTT.

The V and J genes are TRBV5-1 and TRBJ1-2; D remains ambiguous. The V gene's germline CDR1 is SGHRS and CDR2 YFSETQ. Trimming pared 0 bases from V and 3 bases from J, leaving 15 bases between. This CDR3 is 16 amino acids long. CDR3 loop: CASSLGEGSLHYGYTF. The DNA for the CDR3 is TGCGCCAGCAGCTTGGGGGAGGGTTCCCTCCACTATGGCTACACCTTC.

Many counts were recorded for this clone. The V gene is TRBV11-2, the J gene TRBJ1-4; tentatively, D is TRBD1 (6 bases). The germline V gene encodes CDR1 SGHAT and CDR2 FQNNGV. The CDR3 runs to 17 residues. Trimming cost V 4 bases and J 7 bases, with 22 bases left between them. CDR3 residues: CASSSPRGGLFGEKLFF. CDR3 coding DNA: TGTGCCAGCAGCTCACCACGCGGGGGGCTCTTCGGTGAAAAACTGTTTTTT.

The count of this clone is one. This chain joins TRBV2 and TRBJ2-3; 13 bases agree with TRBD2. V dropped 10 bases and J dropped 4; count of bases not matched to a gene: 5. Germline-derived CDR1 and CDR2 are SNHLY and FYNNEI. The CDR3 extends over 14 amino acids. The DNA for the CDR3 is TGTGCCACCCGGACTAGCGGGAGCTCAGATACGCAGTATTTT. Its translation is CATRTSGSSDTQYF.

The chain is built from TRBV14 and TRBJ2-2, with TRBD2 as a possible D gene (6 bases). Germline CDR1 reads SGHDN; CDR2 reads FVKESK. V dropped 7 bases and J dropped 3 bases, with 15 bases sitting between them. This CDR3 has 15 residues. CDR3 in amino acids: CASTSLSGDTGELFF. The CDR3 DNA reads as TGTGCCAGCACTAGCCTATCGGGAGACACCGGGGAGCTGTTTTTT.

CDR3 DNA: TGTGCCAGCAGCCGCGACAGGGATGGTACTGAAGCTTTCTTT. This encodes CASSRDRDGTEAFF. The chain has TRBV6-6 and TRBJ1-1; 7 bases line up with TRBD1. V was clipped by 6 bases and J by 5 bases; unmatched bases: 9. Germline V lookup: CDR1 MNHNY, CDR2 SVGAGI (reference sequence). The CDR3 runs to 14 residues.

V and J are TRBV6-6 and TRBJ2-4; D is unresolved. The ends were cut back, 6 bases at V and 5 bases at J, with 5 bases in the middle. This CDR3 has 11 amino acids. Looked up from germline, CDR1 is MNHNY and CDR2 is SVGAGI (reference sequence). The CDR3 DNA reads TGTGCCAGCAGCCCGGAAAACATTCAGTACTTC. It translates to CASSPENIQYF.

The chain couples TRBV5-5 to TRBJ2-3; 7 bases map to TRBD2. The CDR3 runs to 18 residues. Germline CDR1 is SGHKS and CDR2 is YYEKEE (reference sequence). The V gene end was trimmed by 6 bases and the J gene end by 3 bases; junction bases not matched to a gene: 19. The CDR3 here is CASTTHGTGGGQTDTQYF. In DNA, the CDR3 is TGTGCCAGCACGACGCACGGAACGGGGGGAGGGCAGACAGATACGCAGTATTTT.

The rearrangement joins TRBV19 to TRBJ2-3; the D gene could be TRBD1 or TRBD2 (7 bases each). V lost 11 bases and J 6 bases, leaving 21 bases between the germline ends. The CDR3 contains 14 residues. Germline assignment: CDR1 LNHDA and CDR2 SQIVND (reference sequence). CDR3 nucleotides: TGTGCCTCCTCAGGGGGAGCGGGGTTCGATACGCAGTATTTT. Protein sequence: CASSGGAGFDTQYF.

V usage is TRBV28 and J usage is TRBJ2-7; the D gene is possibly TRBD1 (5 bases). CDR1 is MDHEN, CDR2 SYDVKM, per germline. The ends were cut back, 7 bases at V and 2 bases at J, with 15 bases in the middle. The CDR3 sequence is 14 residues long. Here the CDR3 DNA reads TGTGCCAGCATACCCTCGGGCAGGGCCTACGAGCAGTACTTC. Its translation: CASIPSGRAYEQYF. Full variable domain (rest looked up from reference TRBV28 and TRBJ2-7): DVKVTQSSRYLVKRTGEKVFLECVQDMDHENMFWYRQDPGLGLRLIYFSYDVKMKEKGDIPEGYSVSREKKERFSLILESASTNQTSMYLCASIPSGRAYEQYFGPGTRLTVT.